The text below deals with one T cell receptor (beta chain). Its specificity is not known. This record comes from a study of blood T cells in healthy people across ages. Whole-study results and caveats: Comparison with aged donors showed that long-lived donors had more naive CD4+ cells and higher diversity.

It was with a sample-barcoded 5' primer and a J-beta primer mix that a second PCR of roughly 7 to 12 cycles was run. Every molecule of cDNA carried a tag from a template-switch adaptor with 12 random nucleotides. TCRdb analysed the 5' RACE reads with MiXCR anew, one entry per CDR3 protein. This sample has 720,000 or so distinct CDR3 sequences; approximately 40% occur once, and the top ten carry roughly 30%. CDR3 size: 14 residues. Germline V gene lookup returns CDR1 MNHEY and CDR2 SVGEGT. V trimming: 1 base; J trimming: 4 bases; junction bases outside the gene matches: 2. With each sample, at least 5 micrograms of total RNA were extracted.

The TCR comes from a man older than 75 in good health. Sequenced: blood. J is TRBJ1-2 and V is TRBV6-2 or TRBV6-3; 8 nucleotides match TRBD1. The CDR3 loop reads CASSYFQGAYGYTF. In DNA, the CDR3 is TGTGCCAGCAGTTACTTCCAGGGGGCCTATGGCTACACCTTC.